This T cell receptor beta chain was retrieved from a study of tumor-infiltrating lymphocytes in oesophageal squamous cell carcinoma. Each CDR3 protein is one row after TCRdb ran MiXCR on the PCR reads. This table has approximately 10,000 distinct CDR3 sequences, 40% to 65% appearing once. The CDR3 covers 13 residues. Looked up from germline, CDR1 is SGHTA and CDR2 is FQGNSA. V lost 3 bases and J 4 bases, leaving 9 bases between the germline ends. The specimen sequenced was esophageal tumor tissue. The rearrangement joins TRBV7-2 to TRBJ2-5; the D is unclear. The TCR originated in a female donor with esophageal squamous cell carcinoma. The CDR3 DNA follows: TGTGCCAGCAGCTTTTCGGGCGGAGAGACCCAGTACTTC. Amino acids: CASSFSGGETQYF.